Following are 20 T cell receptor beta chains from one sample sequenced in a study of radiation and T cells in renal cell carcinoma. Assay used: immunoSEQ multiplex PCR; TCRdb lists only in-frame clones, some missing. Here the sample spans over 60,000 clones, 70% to 90% being singletons. The time point is: blood 4 weeks post-SBRT, at nephrectomy. Documented treatment: 15 Gy SBRT to primary tumor, nephrectomy 4 weeks later. Sequenced material: blood, taken from a patient whose treatment included radiotherapy and nephrectomy. The receptors shown here come from a woman aged 60-75 years with renal cell carcinoma.

This clone was counted a single time. The V call is TRBV5-1, the J call TRBJ2-1; D is possibly TRBD2 (6 bases). Germline CDR1 and CDR2: SGHRS and YFSETQ. V was trimmed by 0 bases and J by 9 bases, leaving 13 bases between them. The CDR3 covers 14 residues. The CDR3 protein is CASSLEEGRGEQFF. As DNA, the CDR3 is TGCGCCAGCAGCTTGGAGGAGGGTAGGGGTGAGCAGTTCTTC.

The chain employs TRBV7-2 and TRBJ2-1; a possible D gene is TRBD2 (6 bases). V gave up 8 bases and J gave up 8 bases, with 19 bases separating them. The CDR3 loop spans 14 amino acids. CDR1 is SGHTA and CDR2 is FQGNSA in the germline V gene. The CDR3 sequence: CASGLNIFPDEQFF. CDR3 DNA: TGTGCCAGCGGACTAAATATCTTTCCCGATGAGCAGTTCTTC.

The chain has TRBV6-5 and TRBJ2-1, with 7 bases lining up with TRBD1. In germline, CDR1 is MNHEY, CDR2 SVGAGI. The CDR3 loop spans 14 amino acids. The J segment lost 2 bases and the V segment lost 5 bases, leaving 3 bases of the junction unmatched. The CDR3 DNA sequence: TGTGCCAGCAGTGACAGGGCGACCTACAATGAGCAGTTCTTC. Residues: CASSDRATYNEQFF.

The chain couples TRBV18 to TRBJ1-2; 7 bases are shared with TRBD1. V trimming: 2 bases; J trimming: 7 bases; junction bases outside the gene matches: 7. The germline CDR1 and CDR2 sequences are KGHSH and LQKENI. This CDR3 region has 14 residues. In DNA form, the CDR3 reads TGTGCCAGCTCACCAGATACAGGGGCAGGTGGCTACACCTTC. Its translation: CASSPDTGAGGYTF. The whole variable domain, remainder taken from reference TRBV18 and TRBJ1-2, is NAGVMQNPRHLVRRRGQEARLRCSPMKGHSHVYWYRQLPEEGLKFMVYLQKENIIDESGMPKERFSAEFPKEGPSILRIQQVVRGDSAAYFCASSPDTGAGGYTFGSGTRLTVV.

The chain uses TRBV10-3 and TRBJ1-3, with 7 bases that match TRBD1. V gave up 0 bases and J gave up 7 bases; unmatched junction bases: 6. Per the germline V gene, CDR1 is ENHRY and CDR2 is SYGVKD. This CDR3 comprises 15 residues. The CDR3 spells CAISESGGGLNTIYF. Written as DNA, the CDR3 is TGTGCCATCAGTGAGTCGGGAGGGGGCTTGAACACCATATATTTT.

This sequence joins TRBV11-3 and TRBJ1-5, with D perhaps TRBD1 (5 bases). The CDR3 is 17 amino acids. Germline assignment: CDR1 SGHNT and CDR2 YENEEA. Trimming took off 5 bases at V and 8 bases at J, with 25 bases between the two ends. The CDR3: CASSLTPGTGDWKPQHF. CDR3 in DNA: TGTGCCAGCAGCCTAACTCCCGGGACGGGGGACTGGAAGCCCCAGCATTTT. The full variable domain, with the rest looked up from reference TRBV11-3 and TRBJ1-5, is EAGVVQSPRYKIIEKKQPVAFWCNPISGHNTLYWYLQNLGQGPELLIRYENEEAVDDSQLPKDRFSAERLKGVDSTLKIQPAELGDSAVYLCASSLTPGTGDWKPQHFGDGTRLSIL.

This rearrangement joins TRBV6-1 to TRBJ1-2, with 9 bases fitting TRBD1. The CDR3 extends over 16 amino acids. The germline V gene encodes CDR1 MNHNS and CDR2 SASEGT. V shed 4 bases, J shed 0 bases, and the junction held 6 bases outside the gene matches. The CDR3 DNA follows: TGTGCCAGCAGTGGAACGGGACAGGGAGCTAACTATGGCTACACCTTC. Translating it yields CASSGTGQGANYGYTF.

The CDR3 sequence: CASSILNEQFF. As DNA, the CDR3 is TGTGCCAGCAGCATACTAAATGAGCAGTTCTTC. The chain employs TRBV7-2 and TRBJ2-1; D unresolved. CDR3 size: 11 residues. Trimming removed 5 bases at V and 7 bases at J, with 6 bases between. Germline assignment: CDR1 SGHTA and CDR2 FQGNSA.

This sequence joins TRBV5-6 and TRBJ1-3; 7 bases fit TRBD1. V was pared by 3 bases and J by 5 bases, with 8 bases of the junction left unmatched. The CDR3 runs to 15 residues. The V gene's germline CDR1 is SGHDT and CDR2 YYEEEE. The CDR3 coding sequence is TGTGCCAGCAGCTGGGCCCGGACAGGCCGAAACACCATATATTTT. It codes for CASSWARTGRNTIYF.

The chain combines TRBV7-9 with TRBJ1-1; D gene uncertain. The CDR3 sequence is 14 residues long. Germline CDR1 is SEHNR and CDR2 is FQNEAQ (reference sequence). V was trimmed by 4 bases and J by 1 base, leaving 10 bases between them. CDR3 region: CASSSGPSNTEAFF. CDR3 nucleotide sequence: TGTGCCAGCAGCTCCGGACCGTCGAACACTGAAGCTTTCTTT.

The rearrangement links TRBV5-1 to TRBJ2-1; D is undetermined. V gave up 7 bases and J gave up 5 bases, with 16 bases separating them. The CDR3 has 14 amino acids. CDR1 is SGHRS and CDR2 is YFSETQ in the germline V gene. The CDR3 sequence is CASAGLGMDNEQFF. The DNA for the CDR3 is TGCGCCAGCGCCGGTCTGGGAATGGACAATGAGCAGTTCTTC.

This clone was seen once. The gene calls are TRBV19 and TRBJ2-2, with D perhaps TRBD2 (5 bases). The CDR3 loop spans 15 amino acids. Between the trimmed V and J ends, which lost 3 bases and 5 bases, there was a span of 13 bases. CDR1 is LNHDA and CDR2 is SQIVND in the germline V gene (reference sequence). The CDR3 protein is CASSIRSGVTGELFF. The CDR3 DNA sequence: TGTGCCAGTAGTATTCGGAGCGGAGTAACCGGGGAGCTGTTTTTT.

The chain couples TRBV5-4 to TRBJ1-2; perhaps TRBD1 as D (6 bases). Looked up from germline, CDR1 is SGHNT and CDR2 is YYREEE (reference sequence). The CDR3 sequence is 12 residues long. V was clipped by 4 bases and J by 11 bases, with 15 bases between them. CDR3 coding DNA: TGTGCCAGCAGCCCAGACAGGAGTGGGTACACCTTC. It specifies CASSPDRSGYTF.

Written as DNA, the CDR3 is TGTGCCAGCAGCCCAGGGACAACGGTAGGCTACACCTTC. Translating it yields CASSPGTTVGYTF. This sequence joins TRBV5-4 and TRBJ1-2, with TRBD1 as a possible D gene (6 bases). CDR1 and CDR2 (germline): SGHNT, YYREEE (reference sequence). Trimming left V 4 bases short and J 8 bases short, with 15 bases between. This CDR3 is 13 amino acids long. Full variable domain (remainder filled in from reference TRBV5-4 and TRBJ1-2): ETGVTQSPTHLIKTRGQQVTLRCSSQSGHNTVSWYQQALGQGPQFIFQYYREEENGRGNFPPRFSGLQFPNYSSELNVNALELDDSALYLCASSPGTTVGYTFGSGTRLTVV.

The chain combines TRBV14 with TRBJ1-5; D ambiguous. Germline CDR1 and CDR2: SGHDN and FVKESK. Trimming took 1 base from V and 5 from J, leaving 6 bases between them. The CDR3 has 13 amino acids. CDR3 nucleotide sequence: TGTGCCAGCAGCCAAGGCCTGGATCAGCCCCAGCATTTT. Protein sequence: CASSQGLDQPQHF.

The chain carries TRBV5-6 and TRBJ2-3, with D possibly being TRBD2 (5 bases). V shed 2 bases and J shed 0 bases, with 10 bases lying between them. The CDR3 runs to 15 residues. Germline V gives CDR1 SGHDT, CDR2 YYEEEE. The CDR3 loop is CASSLRGLSTDTQYF. As DNA, the CDR3 is TGTGCCAGCAGCTTACGGGGTCTTAGCACAGATACGCAGTATTTT.

This clone occurred once. The chain couples TRBV6-5 to TRBJ1-2, with 8 bases aligning to TRBD1. V lost 2 bases to trimming and J lost 5 bases; unmatched junction nucleotides: 7. CDR3 size: 15 residues. CDR1 and CDR2 (germline): MNHEY, SVGAGI. The CDR3 reads CASSYGGDRPYGYTF. In DNA form, the CDR3 reads TGTGCCAGCAGTTACGGAGGGGACAGGCCTTATGGCTACACCTTC.

This clone has a handful of counts. The J gene is TRBJ1-1, the V gene TRBV4-2; D unresolved. The CDR3 is made up of 14 amino acids. V lost 8 bases to trimming and J lost 7 bases, with 20 bases between them. The germline V gene encodes CDR1 LGHNA and CDR2 YNFKEQ. The CDR3 loop reads CASLLDRTGYEAFF. Here the CDR3 DNA reads TGTGCCAGCCTGTTGGACCGGACGGGGTATGAAGCTTTCTTT.

CDR3 protein: CASRPMGTGYEQYF. Written as DNA, the CDR3 is TGTGCCAGCAGACCCATGGGGACTGGCTACGAGCAGTACTTC. The gene calls are TRBV6-1 and TRBJ2-7, with D perhaps TRBD2 (6 bases). V shed 6 bases and J shed 3 bases, with 15 bases lying between them. The V gene's germline CDR1 is MNHNS and CDR2 SASEGT. This CDR3 has 14 amino acids.

The chain couples TRBV28 to TRBJ2-1; D perhaps matches TRBD2 (6 bases). The CDR3 length is 15 residues. Trimming removed 2 bases from V and 9 bases from J, with 17 bases in between. Per the germline V gene, CDR1 is MDHEN and CDR2 is SYDVKM. The CDR3, as DNA: TGTGCCAGCAGTTTAGGCGGGAATGGAGTAGGTGAGCAGTTCTTC. This sequence encodes CASSLGGNGVGEQFF. The complete variable domain, with remaining parts taken from reference TRBV28 and TRBJ2-1, reads DVKVTQSSRYLVKRTGEKVFLECVQDMDHENMFWYRQDPGLGLRLIYFSYDVKMKEKGDIPEGYSVSREKKERFSLILESASTNQTSMYLCASSLGGNGVGEQFFGPGTRLTVL.